This T cell receptor beta chain stems from a study of shared clonotypes between healthy human individuals. Study-level points and caveats: On the whole, naive subsets had larger estimated richness than memory subsets had.

The donors, all of them Caucasian adults, lived in Nashville, Tennessee. Into CD45RA+ naive and CD45RA-negative memory subsets, the CD4+ cells were split. With 1 base removed from V and 2 bases from J, the gap between germline ends came to 0 bases. Per the germline V gene, CDR1 is SGHAT and CDR2 is FQNNGV. The CDR3 extends over 11 amino acids. As concerns this clone: Its target is not known. This same CDR3 is encoded by further DNA sequences in the sample.

Assay: immunoSEQ multiplex PCR; the TCRdb copy retains only in-frame clones and omits some. The repertoire consists of around 1.5 million clones, with 98% occurring once and the leading ten covering 0.45%. Sequencing was carried out using naive CD4+ T cells sorted from blood. The subset was: CD45RA+ positively selected. The sequence was collected from a man aged 25-40 years in good health. The gene calls are TRBV11-2 and TRBJ2-7, with no clear D. The CDR3 is CASSLAYEQYF. CDR3 DNA: TGTGCCAGCAGCTTAGCCTACGAGCAGTACTTC. Filled out from reference TRBV11-2 and TRBJ2-7, the complete variable domain reads EAGVAQSPRYKIIEKRQSVAFWCNPISGHATLYWYQQILGQGPKLLIQFQNNGVVDDSQLPKDRFSAERLKGVDSTLKIQPAKLEDSAVYLCASSLAYEQYFGPGTRLTVT.